Listed below are T cell receptor beta chains from one sample, sequenced in a study of shared clonotypes between healthy human individuals. Assay: immunoSEQ multiplex PCR; the TCRdb copy retains only in-frame clones and omits some. Among about 2.2 million clones listed, approximately 92% were seen once. The sequenced material came from naive CD8+ T cells from PBMCs. Every receptor here comes from a man aged 18 to 29 in good health. Some clones in this sample may be carry-over from other donors' samples. The CDR3 runs from the conserved cysteine through the conserved F or W. The D gene is left open where the match is weak.

>15|TRBV6-5|TRBJ2-1|TRBD2
CASGMSGRTNNEQFF
TGTGCCAGCGGAATGAGCGGGAGGACCAACAATGAGCAGTTCTTC
>13|TRBV27|TRBJ2-3|TRBD2
CAVTARGVDTQYF
TGTGCCGTGACAGCCCGGGGGGTCGATACGCAGTATTTT
>16|TRBV27|TRBJ2-3|TRBD2
CASSLITSGGTDTQYF
TGTGCCAGCAGTTTGATAACTAGCGGGGGCACAGATACGCAGTATTTT
>16|TRBV7-8|TRBJ2-1|TRBD2
CASSSKEGGPRREQFF
TGTGCCAGCAGCTCCAAGGAGGGAGGGCCGAGACGGGAGCAGTTCTTC
>16|TRBV7-8|TRBJ2-1|.
CASSLEGDGAYNEQFF
TGTGCCAGCAGCTTAGAGGGGGACGGGGCCTACAATGAGCAGTTCTTC
>17|TRBV7-2|TRBJ1-5|TRBD1
CASSLGQGGYSNQPQHF
TGTGCCAGCAGCCTCGGACAGGGGGGGTATAGCAATCAGCCCCAGCATTTT
>16|TRBV15|TRBJ2-3|TRBD1
CATSSFTGGTTDTQYF
TGTGCCACCAGCAGCTTCACAGGGGGGACGACAGATACGCAGTATTTT
>15|TRBV9|TRBJ2-1|.
CASTPTGQPYNEQFF
TGTGCCAGCACCCCGACAGGTCAACCCTACAATGAGCAGTTCTTC
>13|TRBV7-7|TRBJ2-7|.
CASSLGLGNEQYF
TGTGCCAGCAGCTTAGGGTTGGGGAACGAGCAGTACTTC
>16|TRBV7-8|TRBJ1-5|TRBD1
CASSYIQGELNQPQHF
TGTGCCAGCAGCTATATACAGGGGGAACTGAATCAGCCCCAGCATTTT